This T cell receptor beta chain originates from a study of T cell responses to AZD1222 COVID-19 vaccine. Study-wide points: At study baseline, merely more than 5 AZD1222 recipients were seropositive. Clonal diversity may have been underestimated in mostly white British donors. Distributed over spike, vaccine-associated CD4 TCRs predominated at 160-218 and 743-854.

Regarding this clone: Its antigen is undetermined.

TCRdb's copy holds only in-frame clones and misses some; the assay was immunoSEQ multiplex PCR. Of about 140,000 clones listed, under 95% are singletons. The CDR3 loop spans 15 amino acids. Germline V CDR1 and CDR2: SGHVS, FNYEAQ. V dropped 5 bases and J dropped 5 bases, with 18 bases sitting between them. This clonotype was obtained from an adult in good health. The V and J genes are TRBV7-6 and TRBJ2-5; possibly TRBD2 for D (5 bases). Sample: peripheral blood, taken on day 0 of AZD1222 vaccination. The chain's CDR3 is CASSPELGEGETQYF. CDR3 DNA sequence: TGTGCCAGCAGCCCCGAACTGGGAGAGGGTGAGACCCAGTACTTC.